Sequencing of this T cell receptor beta chain was carried out in a study of CD8 T cells in ankylosing spondylitis. Trimming shortened V by 2 bases and J by 2 bases, and 8 bases separated the two germline ends. Germline CDR1 reads SGHAT; CDR2 reads FQNNGV. This CDR3 spans 14 amino acids. Study-level findings and limits: Seemingly characteristic of ankylosing spondylitis blood was a TCR beta motif consisting of fewer than 10 highly homologous variants.

TCRdb reprocessed the 5' RACE reads with MiXCR, giving one entry per CDR3 protein. This table has 800,000 to 900,000 distinct CDR3 sequences, about 11% appearing once. Details on this clonotype: Antigen unknown.

This chain joins TRBV11-2 and TRBJ2-3; D gene uncertain. This sequence originates from a male donor with ankylosing spondylitis. Input material: blood, either unsorted or a sorted T cell fraction (not recorded which). This chain's CDR3 is CASSLRVYTDTQYF. CDR3 DNA: TGTGCCAGCAGCTTACGGGTCTACACAGATACGCAGTATTTT.